The 18 T cell receptor beta chains presented below share a single source sample, sequenced in a study of blood T cell repertoires in COVID-19. Data came from immunoSEQ multiplex PCR; TCRdb stores just in-frame clones and leaves some out. The table records about 170,000 clones, about 86% of them present only once. The sequenced sample was peripheral blood. Receptors were obtained from a man in his 70s with active or convalescent COVID-19.

DNA of the CDR3: TGTGCCAGCAGCTTAGAGGCGAGGACGAACACCGGGGAGCTGTTTTTT. Translating it yields CASSLEARTNTGELFF. The chain has TRBV7-3 and TRBJ2-2, with D hard to call. V dropped 2 bases and J dropped 0 bases, with 10 bases sitting between them. CDR3 length equals 16 residues. CDR1 and CDR2 from the germline V gene are SGHTA and FQGTGA.

This chain connects TRBV7-7 to TRBJ2-7; maybe TRBD1 (6 bases). Germline V lookup: CDR1 SSHAT, CDR2 FNYEAQ (reference sequence). Trimming pared 3 bases from V and 7 bases from J, leaving 13 bases between. CDR3 size: 13 residues. The CDR3 loop is CASSFGDTTEQYF. Written as DNA, the CDR3 is TGTGCCAGCAGCTTCGGGGACACCACGGAGCAGTACTTC.

The chain links TRBV6-1 to TRBJ2-3, with 7 bases lining up with TRBD2. Germline CDR1 is MNHNS and CDR2 is SASEGT. CDR3 length: 15 residues. Unmatched junction bases numbered 6, after V lost 1 base and J lost 5 bases. CDR3 region: CASSEVGGRGDTQYF. CDR3 in DNA: TGTGCCAGCAGTGAAGTTGGCGGGAGAGGAGATACGCAGTATTTT.

The V gene is TRBV23-1, the J gene TRBJ2-2; a possible D gene is TRBD2 (6 bases). TRBV23-1 is an open reading frame whose function is uncertain. The CDR3 length is 13 residues. V was pared by 4 bases and J by 4 bases, with 7 bases between. In DNA, the CDR3 is TGCGCCAGCAGTCGGGAGGTCACCGGGGAGCTGTTTTTT. It is translated as CASSREVTGELFF.

This chain links TRBV6-6 with TRBJ1-6; 10 bases map to TRBD1. Germline CDR1 and CDR2: MNHNY and SVGAGI (reference sequence). J lost 10 bases, V lost 4 bases, and 4 bases had no gene match. This CDR3 contains 14 residues. Here the CDR3 reads CASSSKDRGSPLHF. In DNA form, the CDR3 reads TGTGCCAGCAGTTCCAAGGACAGGGGGTCACCCCTCCACTTT.

This sequence joins TRBV19 and TRBJ1-1; no clear D. Germline-derived CDR1 and CDR2 are LNHDA and SQIVND (reference sequence). Trimming took off 3 bases at V and 3 bases at J, with 14 bases between the two ends. The CDR3 contains 15 residues. CDR3 loop: CASSIPGGRHTEAFF. CDR3 DNA: TGTGCCAGTAGTATCCCCGGAGGGCGGCACACTGAAGCTTTCTTT.

CDR3 in DNA: TGTGCCAGCAGCTTTGTCGGGGCCTACGAGCAGTACTTC. This encodes CASSFVGAYEQYF. J is TRBJ2-7 and V is TRBV7-2, with D possibly TRBD2 on 5 matching bases. V lost 3 bases, J lost 2 bases, and 8 bases lay in between. The length of the CDR3 is 13 residues. The germline CDR1 and CDR2 sequences are SGHTA and FQGNSA.

The chain recombines TRBV7-2 with TRBJ2-3; 9 nucleotides match TRBD1. The germline gives CDR1 SGHTA, CDR2 FQGNSA. With 4 bases clipped from V and 2 bases from J, the junction kept 10 bases outside the gene matches. The CDR3 length is 17 residues. The CDR3 nucleotides read TGTGCCAGCAGCTCCACCGGGACAGGGCCTTTCACAGATACGCAGTATTTT. It specifies CASSSTGTGPFTDTQYF.

This clone appeared a single time. J is TRBJ2-1 and V is TRBV9; D gene uncertain. Trimming left V 2 bases short and J 5 bases short, with 20 bases between. Germline CDR1 is SGDLS and CDR2 is YYNGEE. The CDR3 sequence is 17 residues long. The CDR3, as DNA: TGTGCCAGCAGCGTTCTTATACCTAGAGACGCGGACAATGAGCAGTTCTTC. This translates into CASSVLIPRDADNEQFF.

This clone was found once. The DNA for the CDR3 is TGCGCCAGCAGCCCCGGGGTCCTCAGCTCCTACGAGCAGTACTTC. It specifies CASSPGVLSSYEQYF. The J gene is TRBJ2-7, the V gene TRBV5-1, with a possible D match to TRBD2 (5 bases). Trimming removed 4 bases at V and 0 bases at J, with 14 bases between. The CDR3 is made up of 15 amino acids. CDR1 is SGHRS, CDR2 YFSETQ, per germline.

This sequence joins TRBV9 and TRBJ2-3, with 9 bases identical to TRBD2. The V gene's germline CDR1 is SGDLS and CDR2 YYNGEE. The CDR3 is 18 residues long. The V segment lost 2 bases and the J segment 4 bases; nucleotides outside the gene matches: 14. This chain's CDR3 is CASSVSPPASGDSDTQYF. The CDR3 nucleotides read TGTGCCAGCAGCGTTTCCCCCCCGGCTAGCGGGGACTCAGATACGCAGTATTTT.

The chain uses TRBV28 and TRBJ1-1, with D maybe TRBD1 (5 bases). Trimming removed 6 bases from V and 5 bases from J, with 19 bases in between. Germline CDR1 and CDR2: MDHEN and SYDVKM. The CDR3 is 15 amino acids. The CDR3 sequence is CASRSNFQGWTEAFF. The CDR3 coding sequence is TGTGCCAGCAGATCAAACTTTCAGGGCTGGACTGAAGCTTTCTTT.

This chain links TRBV12-5 with TRBJ1-1, with TRBD1 matching 7 bases. The germline V gene encodes CDR1 LGHNT and CDR2 FRNRAP. The V gene end was trimmed by 8 bases and the J gene end by 5 bases; junction bases not matched to a gene: 8. The CDR3 covers 13 residues. CDR3 region: CASNRGGGTEAFF. The CDR3 DNA follows: TGTGCTAGTAACAGGGGCGGGGGGACTGAAGCTTTCTTT. Together with reference TRBV12-5 and TRBJ1-1, the CDR3 gives the full variable domain: DARVTQTPRHKVTEMGQEVTMRCQPILGHNTVFWYRQTMMQGLELLAYFRNRAPLDDSGMPKDRFSAEMPDATLATLKIQPSEPRDSAVYFCASNRGGGTEAFFGQGTRLTVV.

The J gene is TRBJ2-7, the V gene TRBV7-2; 11 bases line up with TRBD2. The CDR3 sequence is 16 residues long. Germline assignment: CDR1 SGHTA and CDR2 FQGNSA. V was clipped by 4 bases and J by 5 bases; unmatched bases: 10. CDR3 nucleotides: TGTGCCAGCAGCTCCCTGATACTAGCGGGGGCTCACGAGCAGTACTTC. It translates to CASSSLILAGAHEQYF.

The J gene is TRBJ1-1, the V gene TRBV7-2; D gene uncertain. The V end was cut by 5 bases, the J end by 4 bases, with 17 bases between. This CDR3 contains 15 residues. CDR1 is SGHTA, CDR2 FQGNSA, per germline. The CDR3 region has the DNA TGTGCCAGCAGCACTACAGCGATTGCGGGCACTGAAGCTTTCTTT. Its protein is CASSTTAIAGTEAFF.

The CDR3 nucleotides read TGTGCCAGCAGTCGGTCGGGACAGGGCCCCAATGAGCAGTTCTTC. Translated: CASSRSGQGPNEQFF. The chain is built from TRBV5-4 and TRBJ2-1; 9 bases match TRBD1. The CDR3 is made up of 15 amino acids. V was pared by 5 bases and J by 6 bases, with 9 bases of the junction left unmatched. The germline CDR1 and CDR2 sequences are SGHNT and YYREEE (reference sequence).

The chain has TRBV24-1 and TRBJ2-7, with TRBD1 matching over 7 bases. The V segment lost 5 bases and the J segment 5 bases; nucleotides outside the gene matches: 5. Germline CDR1 reads KGHDR; CDR2 reads SFDVKD. The length of the CDR3 is 13 residues. The CDR3 nucleotides read TGTGCCACCAGTGGTACCACAGGGGACGAGCAGTACTTC. It encodes CATSGTTGDEQYF.

The chain recombines TRBV28 with TRBJ2-1; 12 bases align to TRBD2. Germline-derived CDR1 and CDR2 are MDHEN and SYDVKM. The CDR3 has 16 residues. Unmatched junction bases numbered 11, after V lost 9 bases and J lost 5 bases. The CDR3 region is CASRPWTSGVDNEQFF. The CDR3 DNA reads TGTGCCAGTCGCCCGTGGACTAGCGGGGTAGACAATGAGCAGTTCTTC.